A single sample is the source of the 3 T cell receptor beta chains below, sequenced in a study of T cell changes during pregnancy in multiple sclerosis. Sequencing was performed with immunoSEQ multiplex PCR; in TCRdb, only in-frame clones are kept and a portion is missing. Among some 42,000 clones listed, roughly 91% were seen once. The sequencing here drew on CD4+ T cells from peripheral blood mononuclear cells, taken in the third trimester of pregnancy. The receptors derive from a female donor with multiple sclerosis, enrolled in a pregnancy study.

The CDR3 loop is CASSLRTGGPGEQFF. Written as DNA, the CDR3 is TGTGCCAGCAGTTTACGTACGGGAGGGCCTGGTGAGCAGTTCTTC. The chain couples TRBV27 to TRBJ2-1; 8 nucleotides match TRBD2. The germline gives CDR1 MNHEY, CDR2 SMNVEV (reference sequence). There are 15 residues in the CDR3. V shed 2 bases and J 9 bases; nucleotides not matched to a gene: 9.

The chain couples TRBV30 to TRBJ2-5; 11 bases fit TRBD2. This CDR3 region has 14 residues. V was clipped by 1 base and J by 4 bases; unmatched bases: 2. The germline gives CDR1 GTSNPN, CDR2 SVGIG (reference sequence). CDR3 sequence reads: CAWSGLAGGETQYF. The DNA for the CDR3 is TGTGCCTGGAGTGGGCTAGCGGGAGGAGAGACCCAGTACTTC.

This chain uses TRBV28 with TRBJ1-2, with D possibly being TRBD1 (5 bases). This CDR3 comprises 13 residues. Per the germline V gene, CDR1 is MDHEN and CDR2 is SYDVKM. Trimming took off 2 bases at V and 7 bases at J, with 11 bases between the two ends. The CDR3: CASSLARVGGYTF. The CDR3 nucleotides read TGTGCCAGCAGTTTAGCCAGGGTGGGTGGCTACACCTTC.